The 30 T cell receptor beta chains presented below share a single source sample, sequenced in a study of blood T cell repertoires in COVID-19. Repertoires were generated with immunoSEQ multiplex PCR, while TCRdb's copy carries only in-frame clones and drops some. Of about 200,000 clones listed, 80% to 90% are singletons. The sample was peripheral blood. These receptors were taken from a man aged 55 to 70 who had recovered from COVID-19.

CDR3 bases: TGTGCCAGCATGCCACAGGGGACTCAGCCCCAGCATTTT. Translation: CASMPQGTQPQHF. The gene calls are TRBV2 and TRBJ1-5, with TRBD1 matching 7 bases. The CDR3 contains 13 residues. Germline lookup yields CDR1 SNHLY and CDR2 FYNNEI. V gave up 7 bases and J gave up 6 bases; unmatched junction bases: 6.

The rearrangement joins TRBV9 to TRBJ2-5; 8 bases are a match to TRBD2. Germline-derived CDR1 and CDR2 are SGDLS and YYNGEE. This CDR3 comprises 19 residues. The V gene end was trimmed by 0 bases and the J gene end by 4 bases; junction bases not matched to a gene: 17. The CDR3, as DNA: TGTGCCAGCAGCGTAGCGATCGGAGTGGGCGGGAGCGGGGGAGAGACCCAGTACTTC. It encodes CASSVAIGVGGSGGETQYF.

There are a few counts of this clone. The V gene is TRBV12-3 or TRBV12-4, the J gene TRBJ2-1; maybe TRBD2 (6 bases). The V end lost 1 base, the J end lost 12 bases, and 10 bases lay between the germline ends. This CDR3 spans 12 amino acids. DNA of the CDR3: TGTGCCAGCAGTTTAGTTCCGGAGGGGCAGTTCTTC. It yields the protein CASSLVPEGQFF.

The CDR3 DNA reads as TGTGCCAGCAGTAAAGGGACAGGGCGCGAGCAGTACTTC. The encoded protein is CASSKGTGREQYF. This chain uses TRBV12-3 or TRBV12-4 with TRBJ2-7; 9 nucleotides match TRBD1. This CDR3 comprises 13 residues. The V and J ends lost 5 bases and 6 bases, in that order; junction bases with no gene match: 5.

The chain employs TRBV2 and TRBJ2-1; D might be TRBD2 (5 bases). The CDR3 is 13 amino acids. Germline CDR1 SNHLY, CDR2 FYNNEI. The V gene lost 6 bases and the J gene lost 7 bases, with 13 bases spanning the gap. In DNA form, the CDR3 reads TGTGCCAGCAGGGAGACTACCAGGAATGAGCAGTTCTTC. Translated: CASRETTRNEQFF.

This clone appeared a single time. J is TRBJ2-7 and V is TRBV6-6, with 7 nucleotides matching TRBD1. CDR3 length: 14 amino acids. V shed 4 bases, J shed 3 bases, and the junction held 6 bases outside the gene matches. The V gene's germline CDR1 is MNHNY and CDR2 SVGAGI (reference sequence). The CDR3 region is CASSSLGQSYEQYF. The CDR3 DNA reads TGTGCCAGCAGTTCCCTGGGACAGAGCTACGAGCAGTACTTC.

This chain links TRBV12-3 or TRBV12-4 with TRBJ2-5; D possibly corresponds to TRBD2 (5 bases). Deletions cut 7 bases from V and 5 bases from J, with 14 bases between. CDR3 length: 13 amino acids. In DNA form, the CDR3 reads TGTGCCAGCACCAGTAGCGTGCTGGAGACCCAGTACTTC. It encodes CASTSSVLETQYF.

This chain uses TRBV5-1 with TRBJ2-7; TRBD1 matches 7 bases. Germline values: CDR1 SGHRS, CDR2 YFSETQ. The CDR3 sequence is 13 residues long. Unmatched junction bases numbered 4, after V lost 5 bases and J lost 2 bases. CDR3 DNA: TGCGCCAGCAGACTGGGACAGACCTACGAGCAGTACTTC. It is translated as CASRLGQTYEQYF.

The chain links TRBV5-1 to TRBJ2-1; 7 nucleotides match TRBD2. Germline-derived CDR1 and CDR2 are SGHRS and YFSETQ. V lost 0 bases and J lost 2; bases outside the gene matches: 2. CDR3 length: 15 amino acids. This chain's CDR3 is CASSLGGSAYNEQFF. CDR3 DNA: TGCGCCAGCAGCTTGGGCGGGAGCGCCTACAATGAGCAGTTCTTC.

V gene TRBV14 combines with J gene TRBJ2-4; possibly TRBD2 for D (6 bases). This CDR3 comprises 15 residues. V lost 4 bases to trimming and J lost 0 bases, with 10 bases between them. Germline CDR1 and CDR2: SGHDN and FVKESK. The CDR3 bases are TGTGCCAGCAGCCCGTTAGCGGTAGCCAAAAACATTCAGTACTTC. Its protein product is CASSPLAVAKNIQYF.

The CDR3 spells CASSQAVISGSGGYTF. In DNA, the CDR3 is TGTGCCAGCAGCCAAGCAGTCATTTCTGGGAGTGGCGGCTACACCTTC. This chain connects TRBV4-2 to TRBJ1-2; D unclear. Germline-derived CDR1 and CDR2 are LGHNA and YNFKEQ. V shed 1 base and J shed 8 bases, with 20 bases lying between them. CDR3 length equals 16 residues.

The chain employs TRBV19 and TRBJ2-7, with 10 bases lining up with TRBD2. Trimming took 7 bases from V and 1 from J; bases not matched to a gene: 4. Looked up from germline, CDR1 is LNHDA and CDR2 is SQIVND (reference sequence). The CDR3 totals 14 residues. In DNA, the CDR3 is TGTGCCAGTATCGGACTAGCGGAGTCCTACGAGCAGTACTTC. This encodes CASIGLAESYEQYF.

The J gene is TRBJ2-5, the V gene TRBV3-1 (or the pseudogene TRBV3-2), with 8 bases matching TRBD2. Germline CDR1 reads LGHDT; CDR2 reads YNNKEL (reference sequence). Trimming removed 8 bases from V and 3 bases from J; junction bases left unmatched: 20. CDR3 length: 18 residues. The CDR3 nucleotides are TGTGCCAGCGCCCTTGCGGGGGGAGGCGGGGGCGGAAAAGAGACCCAGTACTTC. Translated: CASALAGGGGGGKETQYF.

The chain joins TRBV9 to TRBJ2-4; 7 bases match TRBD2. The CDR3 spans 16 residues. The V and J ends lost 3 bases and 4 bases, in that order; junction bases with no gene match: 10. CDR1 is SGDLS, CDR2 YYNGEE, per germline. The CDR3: CASSDLPGGLKNIQYF. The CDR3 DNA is TGTGCCAGCAGCGACCTCCCGGGAGGATTGAAAAACATTCAGTACTTC.

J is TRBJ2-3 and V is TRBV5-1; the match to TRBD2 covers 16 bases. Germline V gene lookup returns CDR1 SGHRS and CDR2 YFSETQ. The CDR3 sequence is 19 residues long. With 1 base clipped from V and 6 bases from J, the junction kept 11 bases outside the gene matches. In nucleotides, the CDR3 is TGCGCCAGCAGCTTGCGGGGGACTAGCGGGAGGGCCGTCGGTGATACGCAGTATTTT. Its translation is CASSLRGTSGRAVGDTQYF.

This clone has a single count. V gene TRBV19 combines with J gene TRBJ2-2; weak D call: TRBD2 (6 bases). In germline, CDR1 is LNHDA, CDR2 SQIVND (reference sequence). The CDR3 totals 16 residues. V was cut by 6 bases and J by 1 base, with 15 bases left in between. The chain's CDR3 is CASRPLGGKNTGELFF. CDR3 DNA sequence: TGTGCCAGTAGACCTCTAGGCGGGAAGAACACCGGGGAGCTGTTTTTT. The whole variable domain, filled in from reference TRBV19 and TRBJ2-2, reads DGGITQSPKYLFRKEGQNVTLSCEQNLNHDAMYWYRQDPGQGLRLIYYSQIVNDFQKGDIAEGYSVSREKKESFPLTVTSAQKNPTAFYLCASRPLGGKNTGELFFGEGSRLTVL.

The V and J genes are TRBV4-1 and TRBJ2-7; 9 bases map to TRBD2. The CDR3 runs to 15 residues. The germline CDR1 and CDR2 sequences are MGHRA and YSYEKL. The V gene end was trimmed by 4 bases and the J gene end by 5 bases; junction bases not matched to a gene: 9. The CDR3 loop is CASSPGGGGRDEQYF. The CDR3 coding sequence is TGCGCCAGCAGCCCAGGAGGTGGCGGGAGGGACGAGCAGTACTTC.

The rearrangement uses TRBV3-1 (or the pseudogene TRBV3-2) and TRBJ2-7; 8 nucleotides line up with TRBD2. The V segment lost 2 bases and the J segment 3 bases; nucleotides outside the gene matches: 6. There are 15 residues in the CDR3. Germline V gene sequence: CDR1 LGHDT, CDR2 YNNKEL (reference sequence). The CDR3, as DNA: TGTGCCAGCAGCCAAAAGCGGGAGCCCCTCTACGAGCAGTACTTC. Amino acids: CASSQKREPLYEQYF.

The CDR3 region has the DNA TGTGCCAGCAGCCTCAGGGGCTCTGGGGCCAACGTCCTGACTTTC. It yields the protein CASSLRGSGANVLTF. This chain connects TRBV7-3 to TRBJ2-6; D possibly corresponds to TRBD1 (6 bases). The V end was cut by 5 bases, the J end by 0 bases, with 8 bases between. Germline V gives CDR1 SGHTA, CDR2 FQGTGA. This CDR3 has 15 residues.

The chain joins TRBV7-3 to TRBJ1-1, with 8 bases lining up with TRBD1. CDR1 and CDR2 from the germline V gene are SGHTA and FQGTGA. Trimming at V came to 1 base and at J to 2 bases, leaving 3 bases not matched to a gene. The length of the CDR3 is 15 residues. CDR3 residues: CASSLRAGGNTEAFF. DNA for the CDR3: TGTGCCAGCAGCTTAAGGGCAGGGGGCAACACTGAAGCTTTCTTT.

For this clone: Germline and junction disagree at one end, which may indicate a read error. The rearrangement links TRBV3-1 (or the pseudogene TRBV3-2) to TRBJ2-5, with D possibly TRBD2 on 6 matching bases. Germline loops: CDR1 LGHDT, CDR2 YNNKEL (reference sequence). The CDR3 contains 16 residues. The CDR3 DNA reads TGTGCCAGCAGCCACGGAGGGGTAGGCTATCAAGGGACCCAGTACTTC. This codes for CASSHGGVGYQGTQYF.

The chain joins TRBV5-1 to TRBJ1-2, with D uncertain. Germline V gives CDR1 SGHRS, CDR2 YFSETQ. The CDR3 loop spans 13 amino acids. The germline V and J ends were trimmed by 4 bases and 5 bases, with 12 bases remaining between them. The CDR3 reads CASSPPGEYGYTF. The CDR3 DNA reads TGCGCCAGCAGCCCTCCCGGGGAGTATGGCTACACCTTC.

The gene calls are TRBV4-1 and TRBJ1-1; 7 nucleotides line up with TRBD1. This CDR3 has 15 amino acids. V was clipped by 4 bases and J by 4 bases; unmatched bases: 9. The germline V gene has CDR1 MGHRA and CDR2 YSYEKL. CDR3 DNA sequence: TGCGCCAGCAGCCTGCTTCCAGGGGGGATCACTGAAGCTTTCTTT. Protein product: CASSLLPGGITEAFF.

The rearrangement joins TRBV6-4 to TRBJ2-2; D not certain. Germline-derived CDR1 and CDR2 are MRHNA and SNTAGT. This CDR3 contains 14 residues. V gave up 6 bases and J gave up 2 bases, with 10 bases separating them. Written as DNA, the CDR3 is TGTGCCAGCAGACAGAATTTCAACACCGGGGAGCTGTTTTTT. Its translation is CASRQNFNTGELFF.

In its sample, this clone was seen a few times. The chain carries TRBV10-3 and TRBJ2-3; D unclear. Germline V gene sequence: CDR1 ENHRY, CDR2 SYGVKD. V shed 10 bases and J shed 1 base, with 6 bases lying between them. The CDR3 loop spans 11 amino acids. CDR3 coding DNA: TGTGCCACTAGTGGCACAGATACGCAGTATTTT. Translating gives CATSGTDTQYF.

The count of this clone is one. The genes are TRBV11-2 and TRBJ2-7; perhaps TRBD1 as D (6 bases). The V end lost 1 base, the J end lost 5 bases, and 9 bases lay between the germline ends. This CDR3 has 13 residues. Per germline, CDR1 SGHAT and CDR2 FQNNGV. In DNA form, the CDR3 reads TGTGCCAGCAGCTTAGTAGGACAGCACGAGCAGTACTTC. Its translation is CASSLVGQHEQYF.

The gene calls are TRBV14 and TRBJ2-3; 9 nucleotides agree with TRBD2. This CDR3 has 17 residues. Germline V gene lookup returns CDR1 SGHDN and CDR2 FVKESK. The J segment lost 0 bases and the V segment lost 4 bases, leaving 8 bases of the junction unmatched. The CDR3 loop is CASSLRRGGISTDTQYF. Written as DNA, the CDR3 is TGTGCCAGCAGCCTACGGCGGGGGGGGATTAGCACAGATACGCAGTATTTT.

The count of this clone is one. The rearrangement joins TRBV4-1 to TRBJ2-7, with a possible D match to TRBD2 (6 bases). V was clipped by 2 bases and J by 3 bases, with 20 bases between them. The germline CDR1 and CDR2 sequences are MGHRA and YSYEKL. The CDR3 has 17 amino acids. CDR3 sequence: CASSQPFSRGLNYEQYF. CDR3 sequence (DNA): TGCGCCAGCAGCCAACCCTTTAGTAGGGGACTCAACTACGAGCAGTACTTC.

CDR3 residues: CSVEDQQGAEAFF. The CDR3 DNA reads TGCAGCGTTGAAGATCAACAGGGGGCTGAAGCTTTCTTT. This rearrangement joins TRBV29-1 to TRBJ1-1; 8 bases agree with TRBD1. Looked up from germline, CDR1 is SQVTM and CDR2 is ANQGSEA. This CDR3 has 13 residues. Trimming cost V 0 bases and J 6 bases; bases outside gene matches: 3.

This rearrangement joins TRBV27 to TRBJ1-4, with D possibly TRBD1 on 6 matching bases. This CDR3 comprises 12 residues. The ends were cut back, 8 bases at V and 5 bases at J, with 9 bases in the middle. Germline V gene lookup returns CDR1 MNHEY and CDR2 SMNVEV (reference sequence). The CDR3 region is CASGQGNEKLFF. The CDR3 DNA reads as TGTGCCAGCGGCCAGGGGAATGAAAAACTGTTTTTT.